This entry lists 24 T cell receptor beta chains sequenced from one sample in a study of CD8 T cells in ankylosing spondylitis. Their antigens are not known. TCRdb reprocessed the 5' RACE reads with MiXCR, giving one entry per CDR3 protein. The repertoire holds roughly 350,000 distinct CDR3 sequences, with approximately 8.2% as singletons. Study-level results: Within ankylosing spondylitis blood, a TCR beta motif made up of under 10 highly homologous variants appeared to be characteristic.

The sequenced sample consisted of blood, either unsorted or a sorted T cell fraction (not recorded which). These receptors were obtained from a male donor with ankylosing spondylitis.

The rearrangement joins TRBV7-2 to TRBJ2-1; D gene ambiguous. V was pared by 2 bases and J by 0 bases, with 11 bases between. The CDR3 runs 16 residues. CDR1 is SGHTA, CDR2 FQGNSA, per germline. The DNA for the CDR3 is TGTGCCAGCAGCTTATCCGCGAGGAGCTCCTACAATGAGCAGTTCTTC. This translates into CASSLSARSSYNEQFF.

The table lists this clonotype with a few counts. V and J are TRBV5-1 and TRBJ2-1; TRBD1 matches 7 bases. The CDR3 has 15 amino acids. The trim removed 0 bases at V and 3 bases at J, leaving 3 bases unmatched. The germline CDR1 and CDR2 sequences are SGHRS and YFSETQ. CDR3: CASSLEGQNYNEQFF. The DNA of the CDR3 is TGCGCCAGCAGCTTGGAGGGACAGAACTACAATGAGCAGTTCTTC.

The CDR3 region is CASSSVEGRTEAFF. The CDR3 DNA reads as TGCGCCAGCAGCTCGGTGGAGGGCCGGACTGAAGCTTTCTTT. The chain uses TRBV5-1 and TRBJ1-1; no firm D call. V gave up 3 bases and J gave up 5 bases, with 14 bases separating them. The CDR3 totals 14 residues. Germline V lookup: CDR1 SGHRS, CDR2 YFSETQ.

This clonotype was observed a handful of times. V gene TRBV29-1 combines with J gene TRBJ2-3, with D possibly TRBD2 on 6 matching bases. V lost 1 base and J lost 2, with 10 bases in between. This CDR3 is built from 14 residues. Germline CDR1 SQVTM, CDR2 ANQGSEA. CDR3 nucleotides: TGCAGCGTTGAAGGGAAGCGGGCCACAGATACGCAGTATTTT. Protein: CSVEGKRATDTQYF.

This chain joins TRBV5-1 and TRBJ2-1; the match to TRBD2 covers 8 bases. CDR1 is SGHRS and CDR2 is YFSETQ in the germline V gene. V lost 0 bases and J lost 7; bases outside the gene matches: 9. The CDR3 consists of 16 residues. CDR3 nucleotides: TGCGCCAGCAGCTTGGCCCCAGCGGGAGAGGGTAATGAGCAGTTCTTC. Its protein is CASSLAPAGEGNEQFF.

This sequence joins TRBV20-1 and TRBJ2-7, with D perhaps given as TRBD1 or TRBD2 (6 bases each). This CDR3 is 13 amino acids long. The germline V gene has CDR1 DFQATT and CDR2 SNEGSKA (reference sequence). V was pared by 2 bases and J by 5 bases, with 13 bases between. Written as DNA, the CDR3 is TGCAGTGCTAGAACAGGGAGGTTTAACGAGCAGTACTTC. Residues: CSARTGRFNEQYF.

This clonotype has more than one count but fewer than ten. This rearrangement joins TRBV5-1 to TRBJ2-2, with a weak D call TRBD2 (5 bases). The CDR3 loop spans 16 amino acids. The germline V and J ends were trimmed by 7 bases and 3 bases, with 19 bases remaining between them. CDR1 and CDR2 from the germline V gene are SGHRS and YFSETQ. CDR3 residues: CASRYFIGEHTGELFF. The CDR3 DNA is TGCGCCAGCCGATATTTTATTGGGGAGCACACCGGGGAGCTGTTTTTT.

This clonotype was counted at least ten times. V is TRBV28 and J is TRBJ2-7; D perhaps matches TRBD2 (6 bases). The V end was cut by 7 bases, the J end by 5 bases, with 12 bases between. CDR3 length: 12 residues. Germline V gene data show CDR1 as MDHEN and CDR2 as SYDVKM. The CDR3 protein is CASTTSTHEQYF. In nucleotides, the CDR3 is TGTGCCAGCACTACTAGCACCCACGAGCAGTACTTC.

In its sample, this clonotype was seen a few times. The V gene is TRBV3-1, the J gene TRBJ2-7; TRBD2 matches 13 bases. With 0 bases clipped from V and 6 bases from J, the junction kept 8 bases outside the gene matches. Germline CDR1 is LGHDT and CDR2 is YNNKEL (reference sequence). CDR3 size: 17 residues. The CDR3 DNA reads as TGTGCCAGCAGCCAAGACAGCGGACTAGCGGGAGTATCCGAGCAGTACTTC. This sequence encodes CASSQDSGLAGVSEQYF.

This clonotype appeared many times. The rearrangement links TRBV12-3 or TRBV12-4 to TRBJ1-6; possibly TRBD1 for D (6 bases). The length of the CDR3 is 14 residues. The germline V and J ends were trimmed by 3 bases and 8 bases, with 11 bases remaining between them. The CDR3 region is CASSFNRADSPLHF. In nucleotides, the CDR3 is TGTGCCAGCAGTTTCAACAGGGCGGATTCACCCCTCCACTTT.

The V gene is TRBV4-2, the J gene TRBJ1-1; 11 bases are a match to TRBD1. This CDR3 contains 18 residues. V trimming: 0 bases; J trimming: 4 bases; junction bases outside the gene matches: 10. The germline V gene encodes CDR1 LGHNA and CDR2 YNFKEQ. The CDR3 here is CASSQDQWTGGAGTEAFF. Here the CDR3 DNA reads TGTGCCAGCAGCCAAGATCAGTGGACAGGGGGCGCCGGCACTGAAGCTTTCTTT.

The sample holds a few counts of this clonotype. The CDR3 coding sequence is TGTGCCAGCAGTTACTCCCACGGTACAGGGGTGAAACTGTTTTTT. It is translated as CASSYSHGTGVKLFF. V usage is TRBV6-5 and J usage is TRBJ1-4, with 7 bases identical to TRBD1. Per germline, CDR1 MNHEY and CDR2 SVGAGI. The V and J ends lost 0 bases and 11 bases, in that order; junction bases with no gene match: 9. This CDR3 has 15 amino acids.

CDR3 nucleotides: TGTGCCAGCAGTCAACCCCTAGCCTCAAACACCGGGGAGCTGTTTTTT. This gives the protein CASSQPLASNTGELFF. The V call is TRBV12-3 or TRBV12-4, the J call TRBJ2-2; a weak D match, TRBD2 (5 bases). The length of the CDR3 is 16 residues. V lost 5 bases, J lost 2 bases, and 15 bases lay in between.

At least ten counts were recorded for this clonotype. This sequence joins TRBV7-9 and TRBJ1-2; 7 nucleotides match TRBD1. Germline CDR1 SEHNR, CDR2 FQNEAQ (reference sequence). Trimming removed 0 bases from V and 7 bases from J; junction bases left unmatched: 11. The CDR3 length is 16 residues. Here the CDR3 reads CASSLAGTAGLGGYTF. CDR3 DNA: TGTGCCAGCAGCTTAGCAGGGACAGCTGGTCTGGGTGGCTACACCTTC.

This clonotype was counted at least ten times. The V gene is TRBV12-3 or TRBV12-4, the J gene TRBJ2-7; the D is unclear. V lost 8 bases and J 5 bases, leaving 13 bases between the germline ends. This CDR3 has 12 residues. CDR3 protein: CASSLGPDEQYF. In nucleotides, the CDR3 is TGTGCCAGCTCCTTAGGGCCCGACGAGCAGTACTTC.

This clonotype was counted ten times or more. This chain connects TRBV6-5 to TRBJ1-4, with a weak D call TRBD1 (5 bases). The germline V and J ends were trimmed by 0 bases and 7 bases, with 9 bases remaining between them. CDR1 and CDR2 (germline): MNHEY, SVGAGI. The CDR3 spans 14 residues. DNA of the CDR3: TGTGCCAGCAGTTACTCGGGGGGAGGTGAAAAACTGTTTTTT. Translating it yields CASSYSGGGEKLFF.

This clonotype was recorded a few times. This rearrangement joins TRBV7-9 to TRBJ1-2; D is uncertain. CDR3 size: 11 residues. V lost 7 bases and J lost 7, with 10 bases in between. CDR1 is SEHNR and CDR2 is FQNEAQ in the germline V gene (reference sequence). The CDR3 sequence: CASTQVRGYTF. The CDR3 bases are TGTGCCAGCACCCAAGTTCGTGGCTACACCTTC.

This clonotype was seen many times. V gene TRBV7-3 combines with J gene TRBJ2-1; D is undetermined. The V gene's germline CDR1 is SGHTA and CDR2 FQGTGA. V lost 2 bases, J lost 2 bases, and 4 bases lay in between. The CDR3 covers 13 residues. CDR3 DNA sequence: TGTGCCAGCAGCTTATCTACCTACAATGAGCAGTTCTTC. Translation gives CASSLSTYNEQFF. Together with reference TRBV7-3 and TRBJ2-1, the CDR3 gives the full variable domain: GAGVSQTPSNKVTEKGKYVELRCDPISGHTALYWYRQSLGQGPEFLIYFQGTGAADDSGLPNDRFFAVRPEGSVSTLKIQRTERGDSAVYLCASSLSTYNEQFFGPGTRLTVL.

This clonotype came up a few times. V gene TRBV9 combines with J gene TRBJ2-5; D gene uncertain. V was cut by 0 bases and J by 1 base, with 1 base left in between. The CDR3 runs to 12 residues. Germline V gives CDR1 SGDLS, CDR2 YYNGEE. This CDR3 is CASSVGQETQYF. CDR3 coding DNA: TGTGCCAGCAGCGTAGGCCAAGAGACCCAGTACTTC.

The rearrangement joins TRBV4-2 to TRBJ2-7; D ambiguous. This CDR3 is built from 16 residues. Trimming took 1 base from V and 4 from J, leaving 17 bases between them. The germline CDR1 and CDR2 sequences are LGHNA and YNFKEQ. The CDR3 sequence: CASSQVRALVAYEQYF. The CDR3 DNA is TGTGCCAGCAGCCAAGTTAGAGCCCTAGTCGCGTACGAGCAGTACTTC.

The V call is TRBV15, the J call TRBJ2-5, with D maybe TRBD2 (5 bases). This CDR3 has 15 residues. V was trimmed by 0 bases and J by 2 bases, leaving 10 bases between them. CDR1 is LNHNV, CDR2 YYDKDF, per germline (reference sequence). CDR3 nucleotides: TGTGCCACCAGCAGAGATCTGGGAGAACAAGAGACCCAGTACTTC. Translating it yields CATSRDLGEQETQYF.

This clonotype was seen more than once but under ten times. The rearrangement joins TRBV25-1 to TRBJ1-1; 8 bases fit TRBD1. CDR1 is MGHDK and CDR2 is SYGVNS in the germline V gene. V shed 3 bases and J 7 bases; nucleotides not matched to a gene: 4. The CDR3 consists of 13 residues. The CDR3 reads CASSDRGPGEAFF. As DNA, the CDR3 is TGTGCCAGCAGTGACAGGGGGCCAGGTGAAGCTTTCTTT.

This CDR3 reads CASSQDRGQGVYYGYTF. CDR3 DNA sequence: TGCGCCAGCAGCCAAGATCGGGGACAGGGAGTGTACTATGGCTACACCTTC. The rearrangement uses TRBV4-3 and TRBJ1-2, with TRBD1 matching 9 bases. V was pared by 0 bases and J by 3 bases, with 8 bases of the junction left unmatched. This CDR3 region has 17 residues. The V gene's germline CDR1 is LGHNA and CDR2 YSLEER.

The rearrangement joins TRBV20-1 to TRBJ2-2; 11 nucleotides agree with TRBD1. Germline V gene data show CDR1 as DFQATT and CDR2 as SNEGSKA (reference sequence). CDR3 size: 16 residues. V was clipped by 5 bases and J by 7 bases; unmatched bases: 12. The CDR3 DNA reads as TGCAGTGCTCTTCCCGGGACAGGGGGTTTCGACGGGGAGCTGTTTTTT. This gives the protein CSALPGTGGFDGELFF.